This T cell receptor (beta chain) stems from a study of B cell selection in AIRE deficiency. Regulatory T cells were sorted as CD4+CD25hiCD127low/negative cells. Deletions cut 4 bases from V and 6 bases from J, with 22 bases between. Germline CDR1 reads MNHEY; CDR2 reads SVGAGI. This CDR3 has 16 amino acids. Of note for this clone: As yet, its antigen is unknown.

Findings and limits, study-wide: Shared Treg sequences were biased toward short CDR3s with few non-templated nucleotide insertions.

Profiling relied on immunoSEQ multiplex PCR, and the TCRdb table lists in-frame clones only, not all of them. The profile shows tens of thousands of clones, 85% to 95% of them singletons. This chain connects TRBV6-5 to TRBJ2-7; a possible D gene is TRBD2 (7 bases). This sequence was found in a human donor in good health. The sample was CD4+CD25+ Tregs sorted from PBMCs. CDR3 in DNA: TGTGCCAGCAGTTCGTGGTCTTCGGGGGGCCAAGTCGAGCAGTACTTC. Translated: CASSSWSSGGQVEQYF.